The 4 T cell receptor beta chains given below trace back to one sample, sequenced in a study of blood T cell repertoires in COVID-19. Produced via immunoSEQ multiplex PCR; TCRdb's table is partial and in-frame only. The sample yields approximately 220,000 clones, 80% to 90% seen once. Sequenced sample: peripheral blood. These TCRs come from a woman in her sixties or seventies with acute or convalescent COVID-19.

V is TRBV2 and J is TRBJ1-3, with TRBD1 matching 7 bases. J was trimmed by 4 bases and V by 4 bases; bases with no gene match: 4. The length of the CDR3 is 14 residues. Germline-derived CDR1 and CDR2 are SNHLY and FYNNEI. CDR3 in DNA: TGTGCCAGCAGTGGACAGGGAGCCGGAAACACCATATATTTT. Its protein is CASSGQGAGNTIYF.

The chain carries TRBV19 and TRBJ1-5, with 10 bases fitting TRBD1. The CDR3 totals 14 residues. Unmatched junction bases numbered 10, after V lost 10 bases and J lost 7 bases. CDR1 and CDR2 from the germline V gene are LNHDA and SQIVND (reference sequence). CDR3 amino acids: CATASGQGNQPQHF. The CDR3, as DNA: TGTGCCACCGCATCGGGACAGGGGAACCAGCCCCAGCATTTT. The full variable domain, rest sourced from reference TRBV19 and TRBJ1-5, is DGGITQSPKYLFRKEGQNVTLSCEQNLNHDAMYWYRQDPGQGLRLIYYSQIVNDFQKGDIAEGYSVSREKKESFPLTVTSAQKNPTAFYLCATASGQGNQPQHFGDGTRLSIL.

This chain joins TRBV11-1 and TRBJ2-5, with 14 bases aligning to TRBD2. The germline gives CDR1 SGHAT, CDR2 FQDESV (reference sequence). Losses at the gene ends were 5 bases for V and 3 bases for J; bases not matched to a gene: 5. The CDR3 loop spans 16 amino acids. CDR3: CASSPPGLAGEETQYF. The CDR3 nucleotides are TGTGCCAGCAGCCCTCCGGGACTAGCGGGGGAAGAGACCCAGTACTTC.

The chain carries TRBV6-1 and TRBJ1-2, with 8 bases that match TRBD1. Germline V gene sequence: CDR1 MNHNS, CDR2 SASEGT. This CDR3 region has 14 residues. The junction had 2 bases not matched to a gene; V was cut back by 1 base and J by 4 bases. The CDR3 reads CASSEGTGPYGYTF. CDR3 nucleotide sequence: TGTGCCAGCAGTGAAGGGACAGGGCCCTATGGCTACACCTTC.